Listed here are 3 T cell receptor beta chains from one sample, sequenced in a study of shared clonotypes between healthy human individuals. Profiling relied on immunoSEQ multiplex PCR, and the TCRdb table lists in-frame clones only, not all of them. The table records roughly 2.5 million clones, about 92% of them present only once. The sample was naive CD4+ T cells sorted from blood. Sample subset: CD45RA+ positively selected. The receptors stem from a man between 18 and 29 years old in good health.

V usage is TRBV2 and J usage is TRBJ2-7; weak D call: TRBD1 (5 bases). This CDR3 is 14 amino acids long. The V gene's germline CDR1 is SNHLY and CDR2 FYNNEI. The germline V and J ends were trimmed by 5 bases and 0 bases, with 11 bases remaining between them. CDR3 in amino acids: CASSTGRNSYEQYF. Written as DNA, the CDR3 is TGTGCCAGCAGTACAGGACGGAACTCCTACGAGCAGTACTTC.

The CDR3 DNA sequence: TGTGCCAGTAGTATACAGGGGGCAAACCACGAGCAGTACTTC. As protein: CASSIQGANHEQYF. The rearrangement links TRBV19 to TRBJ2-7, with 8 bases lining up with TRBD1. The V and J ends lost 2 bases and 5 bases, in that order; junction bases with no gene match: 5. This CDR3 has 14 residues. The germline V gene encodes CDR1 LNHDA and CDR2 SQIVND (reference sequence).

The V and J genes are TRBV12-5 and TRBJ1-1; D is unresolved. CDR1 and CDR2 (germline): LGHNT, FRNRAP. The CDR3 sequence is 15 residues long. The germline V and J ends were trimmed by 4 bases and 2 bases, with 14 bases remaining between them. In DNA form, the CDR3 reads TGTGCTAGTGGTTCCCCTCCCAAGGGTAACACTGAAGCTTTCTTT. Its protein product is CASGSPPKGNTEAFF.